These T cell receptor beta chains were read from a single sample in a study of beta chain features in type 1 diabetes. Clones were read by immunoSEQ multiplex PCR, and TCRdb kept only the in-frame ones, dropping some. Counted here are 600,000 to 700,000 clones, about an eighth occurring once; the ten biggest clones make up 0.022%. Sequenced material: naive CD4+ T cells from blood. All receptors derive from a man between 18 and 35 years old with type 1 diabetes. CDR3s include the opening cysteine and the closing phenylalanine or tryptophan. A D gene is named only where the DNA matches it firmly. Clone size is stated in some rows and not others, as once, few, many or a class when expanded.

abundance	d_gene	v_gene	j_gene	CDR3nt	CDR3aa
NA	NA	TRBV9	TRBJ1-2	TGTGCCAGCACCTCAGGAGGCTATGGCTACACCTTC	CASTSGGYGYTF
few	NA	TRBV2	TRBJ1-5	TGTGCCAGCAGTGGAGGGACGGGATATAGCAATCAGCCCCAGCATTTT	CASSGGTGYSNQPQHF
few	NA	TRBV19	TRBJ2-7	TGTGCCAGTAGTAAGGACGGATCGTCGCGGGGCGAGCAGTACTTC	CASSKDGSSRGEQYF
NA	NA	TRBV18	TRBJ1-2	TGTGCCAGCTCACCGGATCTCGCCCGGGACGGTAACTATGGCTACACCTTC	CASSPDLARDGNYGYTF
NA	NA	TRBV6-6	TRBJ1-2	TGTGCCAGCAGTTTACACAGCCGAGGGGGTGGCTACACCTTC	CASSLHSRGGGYTF
few	TRBD1	TRBV6-6	TRBJ2-7	TGTGCCAGCAGTCCATTCGGACAGGGCTACGAGCAGTACTTC	CASSPFGQGYEQYF
NA	NA	TRBV6-5	TRBJ1-1	TGTGCCAGCAGGAGGACAGTAAACACTGAAGCTTTCTTT	CASRRTVNTEAFF
NA	NA	TRBV5-1	TRBJ1-1	TGCGCCAGCAGCCCTGCCGGGACCACTGAAGCTTTCTTT	CASSPAGTTEAFF
NA	TRBD1	TRBV13	TRBJ1-5	TGTGCCAGCAGCTTAGGTCATGGGACAGGGAATCAGCCCCAGCATTTT	CASSLGHGTGNQPQHF
few	NA	TRBV30	TRBJ1-1	TGTGCCTGGACTTATCGAGGGCGGCGGACTGAAGCTTTCTTT	CAWTYRGRRTEAFF
NA	NA	TRBV5-6	TRBJ2-3	TGTGCCAGCACCGTATGGGCGTCCGGGAATACGCAGTATTTT	CASTVWASGNTQYF
NA	NA	TRBV9	TRBJ2-2	TGTGCCAGCAGCGTAGCAGGACAGAACACCGGGGAGCTGTTTTTT	CASSVAGQNTGELFF
NA	TRBD1	TRBV7-2	TRBJ1-4	TGTGCCAGCAGCTCTCGACAGGGGGCTGCTAATGAAAAACTGTTTTTT	CASSSRQGAANEKLFF
NA	NA	TRBV28	TRBJ2-3	TGTGCCAGCAGAGCTAGGGCAGATACGCAGTATTTT	CASRARADTQYF
NA	NA	TRBV14	TRBJ1-1	TGTGCCAGCAGCCGTACGGGGAACACTGAAGCTTTCTTT	CASSRTGNTEAFF
NA	NA	TRBV30	TRBJ1-2	TGTGCCTGGACGTGGGGGCCAGGAGGGAACTATGGCTACACCTTC	CAWTWGPGGNYGYTF
few	NA	TRBV30	TRBJ1-4	TGTGCCTCAGAAGAACAGAATTATGAAAAACTGTTTTTT	CASEEQNYEKLFF
few	NA	TRBV5-1	TRBJ2-2	TGCGCCAGCAGCCCCGGGGACACCGGGGAGCTGTTTTTT	CASSPGDTGELFF
few	NA	TRBV7-9	TRBJ2-7	TGTGCCAGCAGCTTATCTGACTCAAGCTACGAGCAGTACTTC	CASSLSDSSYEQYF
NA	NA	TRBV7-9	TRBJ2-1	TGTGCCAGCAGCTCCACAGATACCTACAATGAGCAGTTCTTC	CASSSTDTYNEQFF
few	TRBD1	TRBV25-1	TRBJ1-2	TGTGCCAGCAGTGACCCCAGGGGGTTCTATGGCTACACCTTC	CASSDPRGFYGYTF
NA	NA	TRBV7-3	TRBJ2-1	TGTGCCAGCAGCCCTCCTGAAAACATGAAGCAGTTCTTC	CASSPPENMKQFF
few	TRBD1	TRBV4-1	TRBJ1-5	TGCGCCAGCAGCCCCGTCTCCAGGGACAGGGGCAATCAGCCCCAGCATTTT	CASSPVSRDRGNQPQHF
NA	TRBD2	TRBV30	TRBJ2-7	TGTGCCTGGAGAGGGGTCCTAGGCGCGGGAGGCTCCTACGAGCAGTACTTC	CAWRGVLGAGGSYEQYF
few	TRBD2	TRBV11-2	TRBJ2-2	TGTGCCAGCAGTTTCTCCGGGACGGCGGGGGCCGGGGAGCTGTTTTTT	CASSFSGTAGAGELFF
few	NA	TRBV4-1	TRBJ1-1	TGCGCCAGCAGCCACCCCTGGACAGTCAACACTGAAGCTTTCTTT	CASSHPWTVNTEAFF
NA	TRBD1	TRBV13	TRBJ1-2	TGTGCCAGCAGCCAGACAGGGTGGAGGGGCTACACCTTC	CASSQTGWRGYTF
NA	TRBD1	TRBV7-2	TRBJ1-1	TGTGCCAGCAGCTTACGCATCAGGGGGCCTACGCTGAACACTGAAGCTTTCTTT	CASSLRIRGPTLNTEAFF
few	NA	TRBV5-4	TRBJ1-2	TGTGCCAGCAGCTTGGAGACCGCTCTCTATGGCTACACCTTC	CASSLETALYGYTF
NA	NA	TRBV2	TRBJ1-6	TGTGCCAGCAGTCCTTTCGCCGACGGGCCCTATAATTCACCCCTCCACTTT	CASSPFADGPYNSPLHF
few	NA	TRBV5-1	TRBJ2-7	TGCGCCAGCAGCTTACGGGGGTTCGACGAGCAGTACTTC	CASSLRGFDEQYF
NA	NA	TRBV27	TRBJ1-2	TGTGCCAGCAGCAAATACGGCCGGGGCTACACCTTC	CASSKYGRGYTF